The subject of this entry is one T cell receptor (beta chain). Assay: immunoSEQ multiplex PCR; the TCRdb copy retains only in-frame clones and omits some. The sample lists 45,000 to 75,000 clones; 92% were seen once. This sample stems from a study of T cell changes during pregnancy in multiple sclerosis. This CDR3 has 14 residues. Germline V CDR1 and CDR2: LNHDA, SQIVND (reference sequence). The V segment lost 10 bases and the J segment 6 bases; nucleotides outside the gene matches: 12. The J gene is TRBJ2-3, the V gene TRBV19, with 8 bases lining up with TRBD2. The clonotype was recovered from a female donor with multiple sclerosis, enrolled in a pregnancy study. The input for sequencing was peripheral blood, taken in the first trimester of pregnancy. CDR3 nucleotide sequence: TGTGCCATTTCGGGGGGGCCGGGTGCGGATACGCAGTATTTT. Protein: CAISGGPGADTQYF.